Sequencing of this TCR beta chain was carried out in a study of shared clonotypes between healthy human individuals. Study-level information: Per donor, three plates held CD4 naive cells, three held CD4 memory, two held CD8 naive and one held CD8 memory.

Naive CD4+ cells were CD45RA-selected; the remaining cells were memory. Whole-study findings and limits: Naive CD4 clonotypes were shared across a handful of donors at 4.5% to 6%. Compared with clonotypes that all four donors shared, non-shared clonotypes had lower generation probabilities.

V was shortened by 2 bases and J by 6 bases, with 17 bases between the two germline ends. Germline V gene sequence: CDR1 MDHEN, CDR2 SYDVKM. This CDR3 has 15 amino acids. A note on this clone: Antigen: not known.

Sequencing used immunoSEQ multiplex PCR; TCRdb keeps in-frame clones, though not all of them. This table has approximately 1.5 million clones, 95% to 99% appearing once. The gene calls are TRBV28 and TRBJ2-7; D is possibly TRBD1 (6 bases). Sequences were obtained from naive CD4+ T cells sorted from blood. Regarding subset: CD45RA+ positively selected. The TCR comes from a man under 40 in good health. CDR3 region: CASSLKQGVTGEQYF. CDR3 nucleotides: TGTGCCAGCAGTTTAAAACAGGGCGTGACGGGCGAGCAGTACTTC.